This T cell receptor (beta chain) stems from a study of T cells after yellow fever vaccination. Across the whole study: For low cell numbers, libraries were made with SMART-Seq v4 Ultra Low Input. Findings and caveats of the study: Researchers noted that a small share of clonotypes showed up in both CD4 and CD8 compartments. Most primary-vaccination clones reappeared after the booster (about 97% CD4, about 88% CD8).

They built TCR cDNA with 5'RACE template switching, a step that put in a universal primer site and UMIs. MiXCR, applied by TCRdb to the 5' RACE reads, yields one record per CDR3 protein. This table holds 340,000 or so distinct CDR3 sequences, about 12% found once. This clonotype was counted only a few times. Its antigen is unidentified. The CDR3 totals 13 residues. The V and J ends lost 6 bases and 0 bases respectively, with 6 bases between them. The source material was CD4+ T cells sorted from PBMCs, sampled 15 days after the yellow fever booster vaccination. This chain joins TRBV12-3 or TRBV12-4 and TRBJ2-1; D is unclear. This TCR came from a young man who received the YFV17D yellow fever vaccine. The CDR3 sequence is CASRTSSYNEQFF. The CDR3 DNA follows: TGTGCCAGCAGGACAAGCTCCTACAATGAGCAGTTCTTC.